Presented here are 30 T cell receptor beta chains from one specimen sequenced in a study of blood T cell repertoires in COVID-19. Produced via immunoSEQ multiplex PCR; TCRdb's table is partial and in-frame only. The data show around 26,000 clones, 87% seen once. What was sequenced was peripheral blood. The receptors originated from a human donor in a cohort sampled during active COVID-19.

This chain joins TRBV6-1 and TRBJ2-5; 13 bases map to TRBD2. The V segment lost 1 base and the J segment 5 bases; nucleotides outside the gene matches: 10. The CDR3 is 18 residues long. The germline V gene has CDR1 MNHNS and CDR2 SASEGT. CDR3 DNA: TGTGCCAGCAGTGAAGGGATCTGGGGACTAGCGGGGCGGGAGACCCAGTACTTC. This encodes CASSEGIWGLAGRETQYF.

V is TRBV10-3 and J is TRBJ2-2, with TRBD2 matching 7 bases. Germline CDR1 is ENHRY and CDR2 is SYGVKD. Unmatched junction bases numbered 8, after V lost 4 bases and J lost 0 bases. The CDR3 is made up of 17 amino acids. The CDR3: CAISVFLAETNTGELFF. The CDR3 coding sequence is TGTGCCATCAGTGTATTTCTAGCGGAGACGAACACCGGGGAGCTGTTTTTT.

This clone is a singleton in its sample. This specimen includes other DNA sequences encoding the same CDR3. V gene TRBV5-1 combines with J gene TRBJ2-5; 7 positions match TRBD2. Trimming removed 0 bases from V and 1 base from J; junction bases left unmatched: 6. This CDR3 has 16 residues. Germline V gives CDR1 SGHRS, CDR2 YFSETQ. The CDR3 nucleotides are TGCGCCAGCAGCTTGGCCGGGGTAGCGGGCCAAGAGACCCAGTACTTC. Translated: CASSLAGVAGQETQYF.

The V and J genes are TRBV7-3 and TRBJ2-2; 10 bases fit TRBD1. The CDR3 contains 16 residues. V was clipped by 5 bases and J by 4 bases; unmatched bases: 7. In germline, CDR1 is SGHTA, CDR2 FQGTGA. The DNA for the CDR3 is TGTGCCAGCAGCCTTCAGACAGGGGGCACCACCGGGGAGCTGTTTTTT. Protein: CASSLQTGGTTGELFF.

The chain recombines TRBV27 with TRBJ2-7; the match to TRBD1 covers 7 bases. J was trimmed by 3 bases and V by 2 bases; bases with no gene match: 10. Germline lookup yields CDR1 MNHEY and CDR2 SMNVEV (reference sequence). The CDR3 spans 16 residues. CDR3 protein: CASSLKAGGELYEQYF. CDR3 DNA: TGTGCCAGCAGTTTAAAAGCAGGGGGTGAGCTCTACGAGCAGTACTTC.

CDR3 protein: CASSLEPGVHNEQFF. The CDR3 coding sequence is TGTGCCAGCAGCTTAGAACCGGGAGTCCACAATGAGCAGTTCTTC. V and J are TRBV11-2 and TRBJ2-1; D is perhaps TRBD2 (6 bases). Trimming left V 0 bases short and J 5 bases short, with 11 bases between. Germline CDR1 and CDR2: SGHAT and FQNNGV. This CDR3 has 15 residues.

CDR3 DNA sequence: TGTGCCAGCAGCTTAGGGGGGGGGACCACCGGGGAGCTGTTTTTT. It encodes CASSLGGGTTGELFF. This chain links TRBV7-2 with TRBJ2-2; 7 bases agree with TRBD2. The junction had 3 bases not matched to a gene; V was cut back by 1 base and J by 4 bases. Germline CDR1 reads SGHTA; CDR2 reads FQGNSA. This CDR3 comprises 15 residues.

The genes are TRBV11-2 and TRBJ2-2, with 8 bases aligning to TRBD2. Trimming took 1 base from V and 6 from J; bases not matched to a gene: 1. The CDR3 sequence is 14 residues long. Looked up from germline, CDR1 is SGHAT and CDR2 is FQNNGV. Here the CDR3 DNA reads TGTGCCAGCAGCTTAGGACTAGCGCCCGGGGAGCTGTTTTTT. It codes for CASSLGLAPGELFF.

The chain links TRBV3-1 (or the pseudogene TRBV3-2) to TRBJ1-5; weak D call: TRBD1 (5 bases). With 8 bases removed from V and 7 bases from J, the gap between germline ends came to 9 bases. The CDR3 contains 11 residues. Germline assignment: CDR1 LGHDT and CDR2 YNNKEL (reference sequence). CDR3 nucleotides: TGTGCCAGCGGAGGGGACCAGCCCCAGCATTTT. The encoded protein is CASGGDQPQHF.

The chain couples TRBV10-3 to TRBJ1-2, with 7 bases matching TRBD1. Germline V gives CDR1 ENHRY, CDR2 SYGVKD. CDR3 length equals 15 residues. J was trimmed by 7 bases and V by 6 bases; bases with no gene match: 14. The CDR3, as DNA: TGTGCCATCAGAACAGGGGAGACCGCGGGGAGTGGCTACACCTTC. This encodes CAIRTGETAGSGYTF.

V is TRBV11-2 and J is TRBJ1-1; D unclear. V lost 1 base and J 2 bases, leaving 8 bases between the germline ends. The CDR3 is 14 amino acids. CDR1 is SGHAT, CDR2 FQNNGV, per germline. CDR3 sequence (DNA): TGTGCCAGCAGCTTAGGACACCTCAACACTGAAGCTTTCTTT. Translating it yields CASSLGHLNTEAFF.

The J gene is TRBJ2-1, the V gene TRBV19; the match to TRBD1 covers 7 bases. The length of the CDR3 is 14 residues. CDR1 LNHDA and CDR2 SQIVND come from the germline V gene (reference sequence). J gave up 11 bases and V 1 base, and 8 bases lay outside the gene matches. The CDR3, as DNA: TGTGCCAGTAGTATAGCGGAGCAGGGGGAAAAGCAGTTCTTC. It is translated as CASSIAEQGEKQFF.

This chain connects TRBV18 to TRBJ1-2; TRBD1 is a possible D gene (5 bases). Germline values: CDR1 KGHSH, CDR2 LQKENI. Trimming stripped 5 bases from V and 8 bases from J, with 18 bases between. The CDR3 spans 14 residues. CDR3 amino acids: CASSTRDGGRGYTF. In DNA form, the CDR3 reads TGTGCCAGCTCAACCCGGGACGGGGGTCGAGGCTACACCTTC.

The V call is TRBV25-1, the J call TRBJ2-6; 10 bases align to TRBD1. The V segment lost 8 bases and the J segment 0 bases; nucleotides outside the gene matches: 4. Per the germline V gene, CDR1 is MGHDK and CDR2 is SYGVNS. The CDR3 runs to 16 residues. The CDR3 DNA reads TGTGCCAGCTTGGACAGGGGGAACTCTGGGGCCAACGTCCTGACTTTC. Protein sequence: CASLDRGNSGANVLTF.

The chain combines TRBV5-1 with TRBJ2-3; tentatively, D is TRBD1 (5 bases). V was pared by 2 bases and J by 4 bases, with 14 bases between. Germline values: CDR1 SGHRS, CDR2 YFSETQ. The CDR3 runs to 15 residues. The CDR3 DNA follows: TGCGCCAGCAGCTTCACAGGTTTGGGGTCAGATACGCAGTATTTT. This gives the protein CASSFTGLGSDTQYF.

The chain is built from TRBV4-2 and TRBJ1-1; a weak D match, TRBD1 (5 bases). V lost 1 base, J lost 1 base, and 10 bases lay in between. This CDR3 is built from 15 residues. Germline CDR1 LGHNA, CDR2 YNFKEQ. The CDR3 bases are TGTGCCAGCAGCCAAGGAAGGGGCGGGAACACTGAAGCTTTCTTT. This encodes CASSQGRGGNTEAFF.

The V gene is TRBV15, the J gene TRBJ1-1; D not resolved. The CDR3 has 14 amino acids. Trimming cost V 0 bases and J 3 bases, with 8 bases left between them. Germline CDR1 LNHNV, CDR2 YYDKDF (reference sequence). The CDR3 here is CATSRDGQYTEAFF. In nucleotides, the CDR3 is TGTGCCACCAGCAGAGATGGCCAGTACACTGAAGCTTTCTTT. The full variable domain, in which reference TRBV15 and TRBJ1-1 provide the parts outside the CDR3, is DAMVIQNPRYQVTQFGKPVTLSCSQTLNHNVMYWYQQKSSQAPKLLFHYYDKDFNNEADTPDNFQSRRPNTSFCFLDIRSPGLGDTAMYLCATSRDGQYTEAFFGQGTRLTVV.

This clone was detected only a few times. This sequence joins TRBV11-2 and TRBJ2-3; TRBD2 agrees at 8 bases. Germline trimming cut 4 bases from V and 1 base from J; bases unmatched to any gene: 10. Germline assignment: CDR1 SGHAT and CDR2 FQNNGV. CDR3 size: 17 residues. The CDR3, as DNA: TGTGCCAGCAGCTCTCGTCGCCTCGGGGGGGGCACAGATACGCAGTATTTT. It translates to CASSSRRLGGGTDTQYF.

The J gene is TRBJ1-4, the V gene TRBV2; TRBD1 matches at 7 bases. The CDR3 spans 11 residues. Germline CDR1 and CDR2: SNHLY and FYNNEI. The V gene end was trimmed by 9 bases and the J gene end by 17 bases; junction bases not matched to a gene: 12. As DNA, the CDR3 is TGTGCCAGTAGTCGGGACAGAACCCTTTTTTTT. Encoded protein: CASSRDRTLFF.

This chain links TRBV10-3 with TRBJ2-7, with D hard to call. CDR3 length: 12 amino acids. With 4 bases removed from V and 2 bases from J, the gap between germline ends came to 6 bases. The germline gives CDR1 ENHRY, CDR2 SYGVKD. The CDR3 reads CAISVEPYEQYF. The CDR3 DNA is TGTGCCATCAGTGTAGAACCCTACGAGCAGTACTTC.

The J gene is TRBJ2-5, the V gene TRBV5-1; a weak D match, TRBD1 (6 bases). CDR3 length: 15 residues. Germline V gene data show CDR1 as SGHRS and CDR2 as YFSETQ. Trimming stripped 0 bases from V and 2 bases from J, with 11 bases between. CDR3 sequence (DNA): TGCGCCAGCAGCTTGGGGCAGGGGATTCAAGAGACCCAGTACTTC. It translates to CASSLGQGIQETQYF.

The genes are TRBV3-1 (or the pseudogene TRBV3-2) and TRBJ2-1, with 10 bases matching TRBD2. This CDR3 contains 15 residues. Germline values: CDR1 LGHDT, CDR2 YNNKEL (reference sequence). Losses at the gene ends were 4 bases for V and 6 bases for J; bases not matched to a gene: 6. CDR3 nucleotides: TGTGCCAGCAGCCCACGAGGGACTAGCGCCAATGAGCAGTTCTTC. Translation gives CASSPRGTSANEQFF.

J is TRBJ2-2 and V is TRBV4-2; 9 bases fit TRBD1. CDR3 size: 16 residues. Germline values: CDR1 LGHNA, CDR2 YNFKEQ. V dropped 4 bases and J dropped 3; count of bases not matched to a gene: 6. As DNA, the CDR3 is TGTGCCAGCAGCCGACCGACAGGGGGGGACACCGGGGAGCTGTTTTTT. Its protein is CASSRPTGGDTGELFF.

The chain employs TRBV28 and TRBJ2-7, with 14 bases that match TRBD2. The V segment lost 6 bases and the J segment 6 bases; nucleotides outside the gene matches: 4. Germline CDR1 is MDHEN and CDR2 is SYDVKM. This CDR3 spans 14 amino acids. The CDR3 reads CASRGLAGASEQYF. The CDR3 DNA sequence: TGTGCCAGCAGGGGACTAGCGGGAGCGTCCGAGCAGTACTTC.

The V and J genes are TRBV3-1 (or the pseudogene TRBV3-2) and TRBJ2-5; tentative D call: TRBD1 (5 bases). Between the trimmed V and J ends, which lost 4 bases and 1 base, there was a span of 10 bases. The CDR3 is 14 residues long. The germline V gene encodes CDR1 LGHDT and CDR2 YNNKEL (reference sequence). The DNA for the CDR3 is TGTGCCAGCAGCCTGGCCCAGGGCCAAGAGACCCAGTACTTC. This sequence encodes CASSLAQGQETQYF.

CDR3 coding DNA: TGTGCCAGCAGCGGCAAGCGGGAGGCTCCCTACAATGAGCAGTTCTTC. Translating it yields CASSGKREAPYNEQFF. This chain links TRBV9 with TRBJ2-1; TRBD2 agrees at 9 bases. The germline gives CDR1 SGDLS, CDR2 YYNGEE. V gave up 3 bases and J gave up 2 bases; unmatched junction bases: 6. The CDR3 sequence is 16 residues long.

The J gene is TRBJ2-7, the V gene TRBV27; 11 positions match TRBD1. The CDR3 contains 15 residues. The V segment lost 6 bases and the J segment 1 base; nucleotides outside the gene matches: 5. Germline V gene lookup returns CDR1 MNHEY and CDR2 SMNVEV (reference sequence). CDR3 nucleotides: TGTGCCAGCAGACGGGGACAGGGGGGGTCCTACGAGCAGTACTTC. It translates to CASRRGQGGSYEQYF.

This clone was detected only once. The chain is built from TRBV7-2 and TRBJ2-1; possible D gene TRBD2, 6 bases. The length of the CDR3 is 13 residues. V shed 4 bases and J shed 9 bases, with 13 bases lying between them. In germline, CDR1 is SGHTA, CDR2 FQGNSA. The CDR3 region has the DNA TGTGCCAGCAGCTCCCGACTAGATTTTGAGCAGTTCTTC. This sequence encodes CASSSRLDFEQFF.

The V gene is TRBV12-3 or TRBV12-4, the J gene TRBJ1-1, with 7 bases matching TRBD1. V shed 2 bases, J shed 5 bases, and the junction held 2 bases outside the gene matches. The CDR3 has 13 amino acids. The CDR3 nucleotides are TGTGCCAGCAGTTTAACAGGGGTTACTGAAGCTTTCTTT. This translates into CASSLTGVTEAFF.

The rearrangement uses TRBV28 and TRBJ1-2, with a possible D match to TRBD1 (5 bases). This CDR3 contains 14 residues. V lost 7 bases and J 2 bases, leaving 14 bases between the germline ends. In germline, CDR1 is MDHEN, CDR2 SYDVKM. CDR3 residues: CASTTWGENYGYTF. The CDR3 DNA is TGTGCCAGCACCACGTGGGGGGAGAACTATGGCTACACCTTC.